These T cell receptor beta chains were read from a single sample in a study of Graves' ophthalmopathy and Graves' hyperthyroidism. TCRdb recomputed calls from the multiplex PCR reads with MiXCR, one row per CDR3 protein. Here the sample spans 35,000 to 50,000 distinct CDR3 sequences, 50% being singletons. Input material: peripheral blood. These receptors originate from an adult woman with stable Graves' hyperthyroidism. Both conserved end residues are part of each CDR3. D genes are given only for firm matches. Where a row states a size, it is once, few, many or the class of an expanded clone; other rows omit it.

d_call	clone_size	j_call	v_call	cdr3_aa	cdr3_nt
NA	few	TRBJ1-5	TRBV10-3	CAISGGRDSNQPQHF	TGTGCCATCAGTGGAGGACGGGATAGCAATCAGCCCCAGCATTTT
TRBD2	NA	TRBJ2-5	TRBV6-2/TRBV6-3	CASSLAGGRQETQYF	TGTGCCAGCAGTCTAGCGGGAGGGCGCCAAGAGACCCAGTACTTC
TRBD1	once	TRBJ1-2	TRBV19	CASSKRQGEYGYTF	TGTGCCAGTAGTAAGCGACAGGGTGAATATGGCTACACCTTC
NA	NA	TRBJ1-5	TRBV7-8	CASSFPTSNQPQHF	TGTGCCAGCAGCTTTCCGACTAGCAATCAGCCCCAGCATTTT
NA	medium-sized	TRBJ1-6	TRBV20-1	CSATWTGSNSPLHF	TGCAGTGCCACCTGGACGGGCTCTAATTCACCCCTCCACTTT
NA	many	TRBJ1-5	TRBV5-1	CASSLLGIDNQPQHF	TGCGCCAGCAGCTTGCTGGGAATCGACAATCAGCCCCAGCATTTT
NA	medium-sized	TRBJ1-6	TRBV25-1	CASSDRGRGDYNSPLHF	TGTGCCAGCAGTGACCGGGGGAGGGGTGACTATAATTCACCCCTCCACTTT
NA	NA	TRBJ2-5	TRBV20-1	CSARGGSGLETQYF	TGCAGTGCTAGAGGGGGTTCTGGGTTGGAGACCCAGTACTTC
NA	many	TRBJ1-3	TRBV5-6	CASSLGNRGNTIYF	TGTGCCAGCAGCTTAGGGAACCGTGGAAACACCATATATTTT
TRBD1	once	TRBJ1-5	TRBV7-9	CATRDRVGNQPRHF	TGTGCCACTCGGGACAGGGTGGGCAATCAGCCCCGGCATTTT
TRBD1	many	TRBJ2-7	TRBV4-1	CASSQVWDRPYEQYF	TGCGCCAGCAGCCAAGTATGGGACAGGCCCTACGAGCAGTACTTC
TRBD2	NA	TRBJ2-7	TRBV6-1	CASSGLAGEQYF	TGTGCCAGCAGCGGACTAGCGGGCGAGCAGTACTTC
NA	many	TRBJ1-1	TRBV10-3	CAISAQGRGAFF	TGTGCCATCAGTGCGCAGGGTAGGGGAGCTTTCTTT
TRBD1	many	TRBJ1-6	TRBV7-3	CASSLSPDRLNSPLHF	TGTGCCAGCAGCTTATCGCCGGACAGGCTTAATTCACCCCTCCACTTT
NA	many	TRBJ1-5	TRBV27	CASSWAALSNQPQHF	TGTGCCAGCAGTTGGGCAGCCTTGAGCAATCAGCCCCAGCATTTT
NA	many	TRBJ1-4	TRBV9	CASSVAEEGVFEKLFF	TGTGCCAGCAGCGTAGCTGAAGAGGGGGTCTTTGAAAAACTGTTTTTT